This is a list of T cell receptor beta chains from one sample in a study of blood T cell repertoires in COVID-19. Data came from immunoSEQ multiplex PCR; TCRdb stores just in-frame clones and leaves some out. The sample shows about 180,000 clones, roughly 83% of them seen only once. The source material was PBMCs or T cells enriched from blood (not recorded which). The receptor source for this set is a woman aged 30 to 39 who had recovered from COVID-19. The CDR3 runs from the conserved cysteine through the conserved F or W. The order of the fields is D gene, J gene, clone size, V gene, CDR3 protein, CDR3 DNA. A D gene is named only where the DNA matches it firmly. Some rows have no size entry. The others give once, few or many, or a class for an expanded clone.

- TRBJ1-1 once TRBV30 CAWSIANTEAFF TGTGCCTGGAGTATAGCGAACACTGAAGCTTTCTTT
TRBD2 TRBJ2-3 - TRBV27 CASTVAGGPLDTQYF TGTGCCTCCACGGTAGCGGGAGGGCCGCTGGATACGCAGTATTTT
TRBD2 TRBJ2-7 - TRBV18 CASSPSSGDYEQYF TGTGCCAGCTCACCGAGTAGCGGGGACTACGAGCAGTACTTC
- TRBJ2-7 - TRBV12-3/TRBV12-4 CASSFEQFYEQYF TGTGCCAGCAGTTTCGAACAGTTCTACGAGCAGTACTTC
TRBD2 TRBJ2-3 - TRBV7-3 CASSWGTSGTDTQYF TGTGCCAGCAGCTGGGGGACTAGCGGGACAGATACGCAGTATTTT
TRBD2 TRBJ2-3 - TRBV28 CAISTSGRLSSTDTQYF TGTGCCATCTCAACTAGCGGGAGACTATCTAGCACAGATACGCAGTATTTT
- TRBJ1-4 once TRBV27 CASSPSGGETNEKLFF TGTGCCAGCAGTCCGTCTGGGGGCGAGACTAATGAAAAACTGTTTTTT
TRBD2 TRBJ2-7 - TRBV10-2 CASSLVVGTSGSYEQYF TGCGCCAGCAGTCTAGTGGTCGGGACTAGCGGTTCCTACGAGCAGTACTTC
TRBD2 TRBJ2-7 - TRBV5-1 CASNTGTSGIYEQYF TGCGCCAGCAACACCGGGACTAGCGGGATCTACGAGCAGTACTTC
TRBD2 TRBJ2-1 - TRBV19 CASSIDIGTGGSYNEQFF TGTGCCAGTAGTATAGATATAGGGACGGGAGGTTCCTACAATGAGCAGTTCTTC
- TRBJ2-7 - TRBV3-1/TRBV3-2 CASSQDIYGGPYEQYF TGTGCCAGCAGCCAAGACATCTACGGCGGGCCTTACGAGCAGTACTTC
TRBD1 TRBJ2-5 - TRBV6-5 CASTRTGKETQYF TGTGCCAGCACCAGGACAGGGAAAGAGACCCAGTACTTC
TRBD2 TRBJ2-3 - TRBV18 CASSPRGLAGTTDTQYF TGTGCCAGCTCACCACGGGGACTAGCGGGAACCACAGATACGCAGTATTTT
- TRBJ1-2 - TRBV28 CASNRDGNYGYTF TGTGCCAGCAACCGAGACGGGAACTATGGCTACACCTTC
- TRBJ1-1 once TRBV28 CASTAGKVVNTEAFF TGTGCCAGCACGGCAGGGAAGGTTGTCAACACTGAAGCTTTCTTT
- TRBJ1-5 - TRBV19 CASTPFLRGNQPQHF TGTGCCAGTACCCCCTTCTTGCGCGGCAATCAGCCCCAGCATTTT
TRBD1 TRBJ1-5 - TRBV28 CASSTTGDNQPQHF TGTGCCAGCAGCACGACAGGGGACAATCAGCCCCAGCATTTT
- TRBJ2-3 - TRBV11-3 CASSSRHTDTQYF TGTGCCAGCAGCAGTCGACATACAGATACGCAGTATTTT
TRBD1 TRBJ2-6 - TRBV29-1 CSVEAFGQGTISGANVLTF TGCAGCGTTGAAGCGTTTGGACAGGGGACGATCTCTGGGGCCAACGTCCTGACTTTC
TRBD2 TRBJ2-1 - TRBV2 CASIKPLGSGGGSGQFF TGTGCCAGCATTAAGCCCCTGGGGAGCGGGGGCGGTTCGGGGCAGTTCTTC
- TRBJ1-5 once TRBV4-1 CASSQVESGVNQPQHF TGCGCCAGCAGCCAAGTTGAATCCGGGGTCAATCAGCCCCAGCATTTT
TRBD1 TRBJ1-6 - TRBV5-6 CASSQNRGRNSPLHF TGTGCCAGCAGCCAGAACAGGGGACGTAATTCACCCCTCCACTTT
TRBD1 TRBJ1-6 - TRBV28 CATQDRGNNSPLHF TGTGCCACACAAGACAGGGGTAATAATTCACCCCTCCACTTT
TRBD1 TRBJ1-6 - TRBV5-6 CASSLAKGASSYNSPLHF TGTGCCAGCAGCTTGGCCAAGGGGGCCAGTTCCTATAATTCACCCCTCCACTTT
- TRBJ2-3 once TRBV27 CASSLLGGNTDTQYF TGTGCCAGCAGTTTATTAGGCGGAAACACAGATACGCAGTATTTT
TRBD1 TRBJ2-7 - TRBV6-5 CASTRDRSKYEQYF TGTGCCAGCACCAGGGACAGGTCAAAATACGAGCAGTACTTC
- TRBJ2-1 once TRBV5-5 CASSPRLAGANNEQFF TGTGCCAGCAGCCCCCGGTTGGCGGGGGCCAACAATGAGCAGTTCTTC
TRBD2 TRBJ2-3 - TRBV6-1 CASSEMTSGTTDTQYF TGTGCCAGCAGTGAAATGACTAGCGGGACCACAGATACGCAGTATTTT
- TRBJ2-2 - TRBV2 CASSESVTGELFF TGTGCCAGCAGTGAATCCGTCACCGGGGAGCTGTTTTTT
- TRBJ1-1 - TRBV19 CASSIVGRLMNTEAFF TGTGCCAGTAGTATTGTTGGCAGACTCATGAACACTGAAGCTTTCTTT